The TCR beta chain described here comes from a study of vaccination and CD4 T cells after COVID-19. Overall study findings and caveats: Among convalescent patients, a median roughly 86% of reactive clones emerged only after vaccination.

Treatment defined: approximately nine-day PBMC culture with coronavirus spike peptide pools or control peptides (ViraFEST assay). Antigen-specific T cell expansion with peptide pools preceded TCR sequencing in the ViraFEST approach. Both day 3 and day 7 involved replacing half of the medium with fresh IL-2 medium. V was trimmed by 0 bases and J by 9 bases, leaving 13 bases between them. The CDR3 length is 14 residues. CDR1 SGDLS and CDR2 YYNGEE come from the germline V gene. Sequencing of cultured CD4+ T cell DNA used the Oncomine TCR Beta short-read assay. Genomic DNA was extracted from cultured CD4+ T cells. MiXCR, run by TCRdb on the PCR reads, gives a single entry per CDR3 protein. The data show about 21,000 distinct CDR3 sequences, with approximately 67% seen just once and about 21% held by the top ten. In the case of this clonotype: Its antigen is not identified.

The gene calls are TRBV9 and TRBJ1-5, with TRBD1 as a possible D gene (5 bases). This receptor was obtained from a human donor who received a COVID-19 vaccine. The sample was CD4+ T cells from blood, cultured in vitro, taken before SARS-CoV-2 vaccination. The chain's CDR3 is CASSVDMGLGPQHF. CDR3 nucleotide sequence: TGTGCCAGCAGCGTAGATATGGGGCTAGGGCCCCAGCATTTT.